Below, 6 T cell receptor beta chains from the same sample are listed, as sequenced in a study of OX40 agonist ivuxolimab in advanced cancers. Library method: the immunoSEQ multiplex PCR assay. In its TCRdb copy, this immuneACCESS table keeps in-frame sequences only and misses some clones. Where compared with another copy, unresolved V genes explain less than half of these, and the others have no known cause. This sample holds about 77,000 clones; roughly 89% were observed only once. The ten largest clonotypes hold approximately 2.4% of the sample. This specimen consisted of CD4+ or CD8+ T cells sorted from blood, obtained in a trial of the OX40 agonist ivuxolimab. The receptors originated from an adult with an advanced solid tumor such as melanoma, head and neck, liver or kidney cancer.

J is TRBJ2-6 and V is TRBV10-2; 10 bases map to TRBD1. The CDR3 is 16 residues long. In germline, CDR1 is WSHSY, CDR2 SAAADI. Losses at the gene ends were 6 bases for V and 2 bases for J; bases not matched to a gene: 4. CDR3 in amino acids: CASRGTGAAGANVLTF. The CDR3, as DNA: TGCGCCAGCAGGGGGACAGGGGCCGCTGGGGCCAACGTCCTGACTTTC.

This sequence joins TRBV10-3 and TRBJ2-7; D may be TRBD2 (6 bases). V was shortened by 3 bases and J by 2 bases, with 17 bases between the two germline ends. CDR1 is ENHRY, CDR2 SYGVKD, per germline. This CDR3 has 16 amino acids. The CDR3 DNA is TGTGCCATCAGTGACAAGGGAGCGGGTTTTACCTACGAGCAGTACTTC. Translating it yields CAISDKGAGFTYEQYF.

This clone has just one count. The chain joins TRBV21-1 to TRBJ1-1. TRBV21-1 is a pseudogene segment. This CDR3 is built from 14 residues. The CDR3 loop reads CASSKESGTTEAFF. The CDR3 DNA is TGTGCCAGCAGCAAAGAGTCGGGGACCACTGAAGCTTTCTTT.

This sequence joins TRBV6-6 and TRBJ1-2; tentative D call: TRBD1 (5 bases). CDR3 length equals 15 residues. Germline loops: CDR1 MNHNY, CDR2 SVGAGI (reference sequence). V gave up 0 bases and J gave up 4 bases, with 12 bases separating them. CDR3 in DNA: TGTGCCAGCAGTTACTCAGGGGAGGGCACCTATGGCTACACCTTC. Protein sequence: CASSYSGEGTYGYTF.

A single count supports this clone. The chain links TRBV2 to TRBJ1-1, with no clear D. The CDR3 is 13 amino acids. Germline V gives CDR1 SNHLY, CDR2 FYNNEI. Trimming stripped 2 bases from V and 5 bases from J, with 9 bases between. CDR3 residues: CASSELEDTEAFF. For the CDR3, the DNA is TGTGCCAGCAGTGAACTGGAGGATACTGAAGCTTTCTTT.

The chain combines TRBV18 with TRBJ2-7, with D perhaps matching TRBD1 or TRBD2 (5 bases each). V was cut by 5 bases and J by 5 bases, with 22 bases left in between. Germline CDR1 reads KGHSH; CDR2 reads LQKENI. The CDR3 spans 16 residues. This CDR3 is CASSSFFGQGTHEQYF. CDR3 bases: TGTGCCAGCTCATCCTTCTTCGGACAAGGGACCCACGAGCAGTACTTC.